This is a list of T cell receptor beta chains from one sample in a study of human T cells and chemical hapten exposure. TCRdb re-called the RACE reads through MiXCR, storing one row per CDR3 protein. The sample contains about 90,000 distinct CDR3 sequences, 8.5% of which appear only once. Sequencing used whole blood, obtained in connection with sensitization to the hapten diphenylcyclopropenone (DPC). These receptors all stem from a man aged 35 to 55 with alopecia areata. Some clones in this sample may be carry-over from other donors' samples. Each CDR3 is given with its conserved first and last residue. Fields, in order: clone size, D gene, V gene, J gene, CDR3 protein, CDR3 DNA. D genes are given only for firm matches. Size is omitted from some rows. Given values are once, few, many or a class for expanded clones.

many	.	TRBV24-1	TRBJ2-7	CATIAMGAYEQYF	TGTGCCACCATCGCGATGGGGGCCTACGAGCAGTACTTC
.	TRBD1	TRBV29-1	TRBJ1-5	CSVATGGSAFQLQHF	TGCAGCGTTGCCACAGGGGGCAGTGCATTTCAGCTCCAGCATTTT
.	TRBD1	TRBV7-9	TRBJ2-6	CASSLQEGAASGANVLTF	TGTGCCAGCAGCTTACAAGAGGGGGCGGCCTCTGGGGCCAACGTCCTGACTTTC
many	.	TRBV29-1	TRBJ1-3	CSVDITGSGNTIYF	TGCAGCGTTGATATTACAGGGTCTGGAAACACCATATATTTT
many	.	TRBV25-1	TRBJ1-2	CASSVAGGDGYTF	TGTGCCAGCAGTGTCGCAGGTGGTGATGGCTACACCTTC
many	.	TRBV28	TRBJ2-7	CATRPMGGIGEQYF	TGTGCCACCCGGCCGATGGGGGGAATAGGCGAGCAGTACTTC
few	.	TRBV6-5	TRBJ2-7	CASSYTTDTEQYF	TGTGCCAGCAGTTATACTACAGACACGGAGCAGTACTTC
few	.	TRBV3-1	TRBJ1-6	CASSRGNNSPLHF	TGTGCCAGCAGCCGCGGAAATAATTCACCCCTCCACTTT
many	.	TRBV20-1	TRBJ1-4	CSAARQPANEKLFF	TGCAGTGCTGCCCGACAGCCGGCTAATGAAAAACTGTTTTTT
many	TRBD1	TRBV15	TRBJ1-4	CATSGGQGGYEKLFF	TGTGCCACCAGCGGCGGACAGGGCGGATATGAAAAACTGTTTTTT
few	.	TRBV11-2	TRBJ1-2	CASSLDWQGYGYTF	TGTGCCAGCAGCTTAGATTGGCAGGGCTATGGCTACACCTTC
few	.	TRBV29-1	TRBJ1-5	CSVGTSNQPQHF	TGCAGCGTTGGGACGAGCAATCAGCCCCAGCATTTT
many	.	TRBV6-2/TRBV6-3	TRBJ2-7	CASSYGRGLVEQYF	TGTGCCAGCAGTTACGGACGGGGGTTGGTCGAGCAGTACTTC
.	TRBD1	TRBV5-4	TRBJ2-3	CASSGQGGTDTQYF	TGTGCCAGCAGCGGACAGGGAGGCACAGATACGCAGTATTTT
.	.	TRBV6-2/TRBV6-3	TRBJ1-5	CASSLSFVNQPQHF	TGTGCCAGCAGCTTATCTTTTGTCAATCAGCCCCAGCATTTT
many	.	TRBV6-2/TRBV6-3	TRBJ1-5	CASSSNSNQPQHF	TGTGCCAGCAGTTCCAATAGCAATCAGCCCCAGCATTTT
many	.	TRBV11-1	TRBJ2-6	CASSPGHSGANVLTF	TGTGCCAGCAGCCCCGGCCACTCTGGGGCCAACGTCCTGACTTTC
many	.	TRBV6-2/TRBV6-3	TRBJ1-5	CASSYSRLVGQSQPQHF	TGTGCCAGCAGTTACTCGCGGTTGGTCGGACAAAGTCAGCCCCAGCATTTT
.	.	TRBV5-4	TRBJ2-5	CASSLASQETQYF	TGTGCCAGCAGCTTGGCGTCTCAAGAGACCCAGTACTTC
.	TRBD2	TRBV7-2	TRBJ2-4	CASSQTSGSPAKNIQYF	TGTGCCAGCAGCCAGACTAGCGGGAGCCCTGCCAAAAACATTCAGTACTTC
.	.	TRBV4-2	TRBJ2-4	CASSQDGASTIQYF	TGTGCCAGCAGCCAAGATGGTGCTAGTACCATTCAGTACTTC
.	.	TRBV3-1	TRBJ1-2	CASSPGGLGYGYTF	TGTGCCAGCAGCCCTGGGGGTCTTGGGTATGGCTACACCTTC
many	TRBD2	TRBV6-2/TRBV6-3	TRBJ2-1	CASSYLAGGPPLGNEQFF	TGTGCCAGCAGTTACTTGGCGGGAGGGCCTCCTCTGGGCAATGAGCAGTTCTTC
many	TRBD1	TRBV6-5	TRBJ1-2	CASTKTGRNYGYTF	TGTGCCAGCACAAAGACAGGGAGAAACTATGGCTACACCTTC
many	TRBD2	TRBV20-1	TRBJ2-3	CSASGRAGTDTQYF	TGCAGTGCTAGCGGGAGGGCCGGGACAGATACGCAGTATTTT
.	.	TRBV12-3/TRBV12-4	TRBJ2-5	CASSLEGPSGETQYF	TGTGCCAGCTCCCTCGAAGGCCCCTCGGGGGAGACCCAGTACTTC
many	TRBD1	TRBV28	TRBJ2-7	CASTGTGAIEQYF	TGTGCCAGCACCGGGACAGGGGCGATCGAGCAGTACTTC
.	TRBD2	TRBV20-1	TRBJ2-1	CSALMLAWGRGNEQFF	TGCAGTGCCTTAATGCTAGCATGGGGGAGGGGAAATGAGCAGTTCTTC
few	.	TRBV20-1	TRBJ2-3	CSARRGRVATDTQYF	TGCAGTGCTAGGAGGGGGAGGGTAGCCACAGATACGCAGTATTTT
many	.	TRBV7-9	TRBJ2-1	CASSPRNEQFF	TGTGCCAGCAGCCCTCGCAATGAGCAGTTCTTC
many	TRBD1	TRBV5-4	TRBJ1-2	CASSLISGGDHYTF	TGTGCCAGCAGCTTGATATCAGGGGGCGATCACTACACCTTC
many	.	TRBV9	TRBJ2-3	CASSVVGSADTQYF	TGTGCCAGCAGCGTAGTCGGGAGTGCAGATACGCAGTATTTT
many	.	TRBV4-3	TRBJ2-6	CASSPTRQGTSGANVLTF	TGCGCCAGCAGCCCCACCAGGCAGGGAACCTCTGGGGCCAACGTCCTGACTTTC
few	.	TRBV14	TRBJ1-2	CASSQVGHPANYGYTF	TGTGCCAGCAGCCAAGTGGGACACCCGGCTAACTATGGCTACACCTTC
many	TRBD2	TRBV24-1	TRBJ2-3	CATSDGVAGGRTDTQYF	TGTGCCACCAGTGATGGGGTAGCGGGAGGTAGAACAGATACGCAGTATTTT
many	TRBD2	TRBV20-1	TRBJ2-1	CSASSGSSPLQEQFF	TGCAGTGCCTCGAGCGGGAGCTCGCCATTGCAAGAGCAGTTCTTC